The table lists the clone carrying this TCR beta chain with a count of one. Original processing notes: Estimation of nucleated cell counts relied on the amplification of reference gene primers. The method was immunoSEQ multiplex PCR; TCRdb's version includes in-frame clones alone and lacks a portion of them. Clone size and the V and J calls come from that table; the DNA yielded D and trimming. The sample includes fewer than 200,000 clones, 75% to 90% seen only once; the top ten take under 4%. These data originate in a study of blood T cell repertoires in COVID-19. Study in general: COVID-19 samples from acute and convalescent phases originated in the United States, Italy and Spain. Nucleic acid was either cDNA or gDNA, and it came from T cells, B-cell-depleted T cells, or PBMCs.

The junction had 14 bases not matched to a gene; V was cut back by 10 bases and J by 7 bases. Germline-derived CDR1 and CDR2 are MGHRA and YSYEKL. This CDR3 is built from 14 residues. This clonotype was obtained from a human donor with acute or convalescent COVID-19. The donor label of this sample is uncertain. The sample taken for sequencing was peripheral blood. The chain uses TRBV4-1 and TRBJ2-7; the match to TRBD2 covers 9 bases. The CDR3 bases are TGCGCCATACCCGGGGGCAGCGGGGGGCCGGAGCAGTACTTC. This codes for CAIPGGSGGPEQYF.